This T cell receptor (beta chain) came from a study of T cells after posttransplantation cyclophosphamide. The study, taken as a whole, reports: Tissue-infiltrating T cells from skin or gut overlapped little with blood T cells. Later post-transplant blood repertoires were often dominated by donor CD8+ memory clones. Recipient CMV seropositivity and CMV reactivation strongly tracked TRB clonality.

There are many counts of this clone. Its antigen is still unknown. TCRdb's table, derived via immunoSEQ multiplex PCR, lists solely in-frame clones and lacks some. Observed are almost 35,000 clones, no singletons, with the top ten taking under 7%. Germline values: CDR1 SGDLS, CDR2 YYNGEE. V shed 4 bases, J shed 7 bases, and the junction held 6 bases outside the gene matches. There are 16 residues in the CDR3. The rearrangement uses TRBV9 and TRBJ2-1; 15 bases are a match to TRBD2. Material for sequencing was PBMCs. This TCR derives from a woman between 50 and 59 years old in good health and a related stem cell transplant donor. Here the CDR3 reads CASSPSGTSGRNEQFF. CDR3 DNA: TGTGCCAGCAGCCCTTCCGGGACTAGCGGGAGGAATGAGCAGTTCTTC.